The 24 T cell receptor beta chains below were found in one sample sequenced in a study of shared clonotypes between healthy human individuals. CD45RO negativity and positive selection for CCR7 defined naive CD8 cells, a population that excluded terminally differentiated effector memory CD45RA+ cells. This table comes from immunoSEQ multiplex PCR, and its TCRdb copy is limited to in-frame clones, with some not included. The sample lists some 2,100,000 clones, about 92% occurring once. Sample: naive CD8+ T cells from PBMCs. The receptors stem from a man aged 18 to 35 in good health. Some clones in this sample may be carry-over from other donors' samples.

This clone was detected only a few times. The CDR3 DNA follows: TGTGCCAGCAGCTGGGGCGTGAACACTGAAGCTTTCTTT. As protein: CASSWGVNTEAFF. This chain links TRBV27 with TRBJ1-1; D perhaps matches TRBD1 (5 bases). This CDR3 spans 13 amino acids. CDR1 is MNHEY, CDR2 SMNVEV, per germline (reference sequence). V lost 6 bases to trimming and J lost 0 bases, with 8 bases between them.

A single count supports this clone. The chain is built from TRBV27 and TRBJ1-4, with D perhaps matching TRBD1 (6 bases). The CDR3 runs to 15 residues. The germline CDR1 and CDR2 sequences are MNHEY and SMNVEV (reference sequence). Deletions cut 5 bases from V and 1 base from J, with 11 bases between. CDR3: CASSPRGITNEKLFF. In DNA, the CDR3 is TGTGCCAGCAGTCCAAGGGGGATAACTAATGAAAAACTGTTTTTT.

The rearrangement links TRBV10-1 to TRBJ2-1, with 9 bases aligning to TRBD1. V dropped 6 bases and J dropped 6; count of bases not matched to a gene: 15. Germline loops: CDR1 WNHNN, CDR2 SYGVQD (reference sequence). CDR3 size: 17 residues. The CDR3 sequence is CASSRTIDRGSFNEQFF. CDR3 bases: TGCGCCAGCAGCCGCACCATAGACAGGGGGAGTTTCAATGAGCAGTTCTTC.

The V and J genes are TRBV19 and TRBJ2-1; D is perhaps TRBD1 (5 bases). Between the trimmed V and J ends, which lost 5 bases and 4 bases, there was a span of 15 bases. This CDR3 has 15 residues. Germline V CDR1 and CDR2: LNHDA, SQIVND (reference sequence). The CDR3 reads CASSGAADSYNEQFF. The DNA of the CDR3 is TGTGCCAGTAGTGGGGCGGCAGACTCATACAATGAGCAGTTCTTC. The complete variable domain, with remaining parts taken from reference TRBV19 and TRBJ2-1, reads DGGITQSPKYLFRKEGQNVTLSCEQNLNHDAMYWYRQDPGQGLRLIYYSQIVNDFQKGDIAEGYSVSREKKESFPLTVTSAQKNPTAFYLCASSGAADSYNEQFFGPGTRLTVL.

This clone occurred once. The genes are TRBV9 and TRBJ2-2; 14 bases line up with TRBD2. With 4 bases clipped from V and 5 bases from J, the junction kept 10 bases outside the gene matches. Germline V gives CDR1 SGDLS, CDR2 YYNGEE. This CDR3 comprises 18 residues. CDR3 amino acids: CASSRRLAGGPGTGELFF. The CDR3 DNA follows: TGTGCCAGCAGCAGGCGACTAGCGGGAGGGCCAGGAACCGGGGAGCTGTTTTTT.

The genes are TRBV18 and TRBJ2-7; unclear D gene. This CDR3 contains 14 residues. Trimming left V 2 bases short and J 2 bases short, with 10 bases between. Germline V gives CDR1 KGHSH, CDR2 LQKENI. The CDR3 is CASSPEAETYEQYF. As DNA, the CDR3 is TGTGCCAGCTCACCAGAAGCCGAAACCTACGAGCAGTACTTC.

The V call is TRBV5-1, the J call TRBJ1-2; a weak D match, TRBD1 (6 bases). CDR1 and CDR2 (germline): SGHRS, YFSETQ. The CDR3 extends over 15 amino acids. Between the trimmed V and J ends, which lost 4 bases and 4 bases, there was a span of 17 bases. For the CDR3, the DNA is TGCGCCAGCAGCCTGGTCGGACAGAACTCCTATGGCTACACCTTC. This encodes CASSLVGQNSYGYTF.

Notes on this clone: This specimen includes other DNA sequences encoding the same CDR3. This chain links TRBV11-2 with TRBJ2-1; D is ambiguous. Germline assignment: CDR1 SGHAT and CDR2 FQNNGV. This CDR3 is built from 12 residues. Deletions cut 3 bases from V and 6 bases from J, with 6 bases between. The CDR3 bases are TGTGCCAGCAGCTTGGGTCGCAATGAGCAGTTCTTC. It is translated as CASSLGRNEQFF.

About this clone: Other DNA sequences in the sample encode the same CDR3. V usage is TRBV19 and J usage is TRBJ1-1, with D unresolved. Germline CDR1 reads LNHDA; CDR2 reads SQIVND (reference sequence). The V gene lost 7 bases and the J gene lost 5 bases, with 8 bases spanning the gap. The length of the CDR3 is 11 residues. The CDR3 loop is CASTPGTEAFF. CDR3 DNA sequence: TGTGCCAGTACCCCAGGAACTGAAGCTTTCTTT.

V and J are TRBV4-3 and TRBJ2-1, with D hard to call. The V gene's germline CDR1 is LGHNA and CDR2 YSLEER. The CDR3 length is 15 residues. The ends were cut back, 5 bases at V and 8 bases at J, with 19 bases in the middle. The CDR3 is CASSELLAGWHEQFF. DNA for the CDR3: TGCGCCAGCAGCGAACTTCTGGCCGGGTGGCATGAGCAGTTCTTC.

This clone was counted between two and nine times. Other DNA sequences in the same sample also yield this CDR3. The CDR3 coding sequence is TGTGCCAGCAGTTCCGGCACTGAAGCTTTCTTT. This codes for CASSSGTEAFF. The chain has TRBV27 and TRBJ1-1; D is unresolved. The V end was cut by 4 bases, the J end by 4 bases, with 4 bases between. Germline V CDR1 and CDR2: MNHEY, SMNVEV (reference sequence). There are 11 residues in the CDR3.

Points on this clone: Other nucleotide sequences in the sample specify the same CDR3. This CDR3 is CASSLVLNTEAFF. DNA of the CDR3: TGCGCCAGCAGCTTGGTATTGAACACTGAAGCTTTCTTT. The chain links TRBV5-1 to TRBJ1-1; D remains ambiguous. This CDR3 has 13 residues. Germline V gene data show CDR1 as SGHRS and CDR2 as YFSETQ. Trimming removed 0 bases from V and 0 bases from J, with 3 bases in between.

The CDR3 loop reads CARSSLPAEGYF. The DNA of the CDR3 is TGTGCCAGAAGCTCCTTACCCGCCGAGGGGTACTTC. The gene calls are TRBV5-3 and TRBJ2-7; tentative D call: TRBD2 (5 bases). TRBV5-3 is labeled an ORF, and its function is uncertain. Trimming removed 3 bases from V and 12 bases from J, with 16 bases in between. The CDR3 covers 12 residues.

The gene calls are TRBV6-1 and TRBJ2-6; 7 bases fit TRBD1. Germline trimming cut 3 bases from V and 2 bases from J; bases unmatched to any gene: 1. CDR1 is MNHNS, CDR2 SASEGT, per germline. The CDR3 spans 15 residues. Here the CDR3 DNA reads TGTGCCAGCAGTGAGACAGGGACTGGGGCCAACGTCCTGACTTTC. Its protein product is CASSETGTGANVLTF.

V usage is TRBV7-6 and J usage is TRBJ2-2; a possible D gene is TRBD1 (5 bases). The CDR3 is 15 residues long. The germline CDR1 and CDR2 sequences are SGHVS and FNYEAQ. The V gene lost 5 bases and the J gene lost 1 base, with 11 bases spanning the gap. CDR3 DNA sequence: TGTGCCAGCAGCCCCCAGACAGTGAACACCGGGGAGCTGTTTTTT. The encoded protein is CASSPQTVNTGELFF.

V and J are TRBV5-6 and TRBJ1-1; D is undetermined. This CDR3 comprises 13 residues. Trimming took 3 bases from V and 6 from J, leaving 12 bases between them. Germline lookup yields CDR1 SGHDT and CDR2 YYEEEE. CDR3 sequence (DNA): TGTGCCAGCAGCTCGGGAGCGGTCCCTGAAGCTTTCTTT. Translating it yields CASSSGAVPEAFF.

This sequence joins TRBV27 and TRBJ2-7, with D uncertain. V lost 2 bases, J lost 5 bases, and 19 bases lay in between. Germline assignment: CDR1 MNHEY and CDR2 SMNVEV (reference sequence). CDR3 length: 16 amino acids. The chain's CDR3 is CASSLLSQSFQNEQYF. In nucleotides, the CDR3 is TGTGCCAGCAGTTTACTTTCGCAGTCATTTCAGAACGAGCAGTACTTC.

The CDR3 region has the DNA TGTGCCAGCAGCTTAGATTCTGGGGTTAACGGGGAGCTGTTTTTT. Translating gives CASSLDSGVNGELFF. J is TRBJ2-2 and V is TRBV7-2, with D hard to call. Germline V CDR1 and CDR2: SGHTA, FQGNSA. This CDR3 has 15 residues. Between the trimmed V and J ends, which lost 1 base and 7 bases, there was a span of 13 bases.

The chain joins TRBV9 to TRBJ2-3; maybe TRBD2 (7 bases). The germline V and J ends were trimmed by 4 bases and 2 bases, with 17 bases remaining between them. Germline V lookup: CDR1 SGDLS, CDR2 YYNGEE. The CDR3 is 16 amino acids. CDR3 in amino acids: CASSPLGAGATDTQYF. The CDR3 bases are TGTGCCAGCAGCCCCCTTGGGGCGGGGGCCACAGATACGCAGTATTTT.

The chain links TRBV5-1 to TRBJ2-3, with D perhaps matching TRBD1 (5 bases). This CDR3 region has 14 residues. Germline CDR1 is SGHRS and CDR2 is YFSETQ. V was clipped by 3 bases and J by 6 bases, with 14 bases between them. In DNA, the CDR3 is TGCGCCAGCAGCTCAGTCAGGGTTGGCGATACGCAGTATTTT. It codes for CASSSVRVGDTQYF.

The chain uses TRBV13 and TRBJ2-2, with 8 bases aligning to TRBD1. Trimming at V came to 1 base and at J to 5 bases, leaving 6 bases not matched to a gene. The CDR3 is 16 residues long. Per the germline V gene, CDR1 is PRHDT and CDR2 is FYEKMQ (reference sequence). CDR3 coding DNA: TGTGCCAGCAGCTTAGTTCTCCAGGGGGCAACCGGGGAGCTGTTTTTT. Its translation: CASSLVLQGATGELFF.

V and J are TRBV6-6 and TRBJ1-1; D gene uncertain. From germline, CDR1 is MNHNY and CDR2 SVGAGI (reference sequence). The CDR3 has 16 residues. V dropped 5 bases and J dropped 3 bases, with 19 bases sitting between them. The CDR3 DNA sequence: TGTGCCAGCAGTCAAGGGATCTTCCCCGGCGACACTGAAGCTTTCTTT. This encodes CASSQGIFPGDTEAFF.

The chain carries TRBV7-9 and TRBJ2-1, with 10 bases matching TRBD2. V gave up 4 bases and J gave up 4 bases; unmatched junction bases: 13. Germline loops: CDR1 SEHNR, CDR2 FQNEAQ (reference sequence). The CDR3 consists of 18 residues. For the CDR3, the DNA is TGTGCCAGCAGCTCGACTAGCGGGTCGCCTTCTCCGTACAATGAGCAGTTCTTC. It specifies CASSSTSGSPSPYNEQFF.

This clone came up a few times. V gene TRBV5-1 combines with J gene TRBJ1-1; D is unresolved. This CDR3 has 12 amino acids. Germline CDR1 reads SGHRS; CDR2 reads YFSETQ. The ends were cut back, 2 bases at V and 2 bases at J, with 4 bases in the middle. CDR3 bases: TGCGCCAGCAGCTTTCTCAACACTGAAGCTTTCTTT. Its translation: CASSFLNTEAFF.